One sample yielded the 19 T cell receptor beta chains listed below, sequenced in a study of cytomegalovirus exposure and HLA in healthy donors. The PCR used 60 Vbeta and 13 Jbeta primers. Clones were sequenced by immunoSEQ multiplex PCR, and TCRdb holds only the in-frame ones, with some missing. Here the sample spans about 110,000 clones, approximately 83% being singletons. Sequencing input: PBMCs. The receptors were sampled from a man aged 35-49 years in good health and CMV-seronegative.

The gene calls are TRBV9 and TRBJ2-3; 9 bases map to TRBD2. J was trimmed by 2 bases and V by 4 bases; bases with no gene match: 5. The CDR3 sequence is 15 residues long. The V gene's germline CDR1 is SGDLS and CDR2 YYNGEE. CDR3 residues: CASSPTSGFTDTQYF. The CDR3 DNA sequence: TGTGCCAGCAGCCCGACTAGCGGATTCACAGATACGCAGTATTTT. Filled out from reference TRBV9 and TRBJ2-3, the complete variable domain reads DSGVTQTPKHLITATGQRVTLRCSPRSGDLSVYWYQQSLDQGLQFLIQYYNGEERAKGNILERFSAQQFPDLHSELNLSSLELGDSALYFCASSPTSGFTDTQYFGPGTRLTVL.

This chain links TRBV7-2 with TRBJ2-5; 10 bases fit TRBD1. Per the germline V gene, CDR1 is SGHTA and CDR2 is FQGNSA. The CDR3 totals 15 residues. V lost 5 bases to trimming and J lost 3 bases; unmatched junction nucleotides: 6. CDR3 sequence (DNA): TGTGCCAGCAGCCGACAGGGGGCGAGAGAAGAGACCCAGTACTTC. It codes for CASSRQGAREETQYF.

The genes are TRBV6-6 and TRBJ1-1; TRBD1 might be the D (6 bases). Trimming cost V 0 bases and J 1 base, with 9 bases left between them. Germline CDR1 MNHNY, CDR2 SVGAGI (reference sequence). CDR3 length: 15 residues. CDR3 residues: CASSYSVTGNTEAFF. The CDR3 region has the DNA TGTGCCAGCAGTTACTCCGTGACAGGGAACACTGAAGCTTTCTTT.

The V gene is TRBV6-1, the J gene TRBJ2-7; TRBD1 agrees at 7 bases. The length of the CDR3 is 14 residues. CDR1 MNHNS and CDR2 SASEGT come from the germline V gene. Trimming removed 2 bases from V and 6 bases from J; junction bases left unmatched: 7. The CDR3 sequence: CASSENRGVGEQYF. CDR3 DNA: TGTGCCAGCAGTGAAAACAGGGGAGTTGGCGAGCAGTACTTC.

The chain joins TRBV5-6 to TRBJ1-4; D gene uncertain. The CDR3 contains 16 residues. Trimming removed 0 bases at V and 3 bases at J, with 12 bases between. Germline values: CDR1 SGHDT, CDR2 YYEEEE. The CDR3, as DNA: TGTGCCAGCAGCTTGGAAGGTTCCGGGGCTAATGAAAAACTGTTTTTT. Its translation is CASSLEGSGANEKLFF.

The rearrangement joins TRBV5-4 to TRBJ2-7; TRBD1 aligns across 7 bases. Losses at the gene ends were 4 bases for V and 4 bases for J; bases not matched to a gene: 11. The CDR3 consists of 15 residues. Germline values: CDR1 SGHNT, CDR2 YYREEE (reference sequence). The CDR3 sequence is CASSNTQGTRYEQYF. The CDR3 DNA follows: TGTGCCAGCAGCAACACACAGGGGACCCGGTACGAGCAGTACTTC.

In its sample, this clone was seen a few times. This chain joins TRBV2 and TRBJ2-1, with 7 bases lining up with TRBD2. Germline CDR1 SNHLY, CDR2 FYNNEI. This CDR3 spans 12 amino acids. V lost 7 bases, J lost 7 bases, and 4 bases stayed unmatched. The DNA for the CDR3 is TGTGCCAGCACCACGGGAGGAAATGAGCAGTTCTTC. Encoded protein: CASTTGGNEQFF.

V gene TRBV6-5 combines with J gene TRBJ1-2, with 8 bases that match TRBD1. Trimming at V came to 2 bases and at J to 4 bases, leaving 6 bases not matched to a gene. In germline, CDR1 is MNHEY, CDR2 SVGAGI. CDR3 size: 15 residues. The CDR3, as DNA: TGTGCCAGCAGTTACCTGGCAGGGGGCCTCTATGGCTACACCTTC. It is translated as CASSYLAGGLYGYTF.

The CDR3, as DNA: TGTGCCAGCAGCCGAGACAGAGGAAACACCATATATTTT. Amino acids: CASSRDRGNTIYF. V and J are TRBV7-6 and TRBJ1-3; tentatively, D is TRBD1 (5 bases). CDR3 length equals 13 residues. V was cut by 5 bases and J by 4 bases, with 9 bases left in between. The germline V gene encodes CDR1 SGHVS and CDR2 FNYEAQ.

The chain recombines TRBV5-1 with TRBJ2-7; TRBD1 aligns across 7 bases. The V gene end was trimmed by 4 bases and the J gene end by 1 base; junction bases not matched to a gene: 11. The germline gives CDR1 SGHRS, CDR2 YFSETQ. The CDR3 spans 16 residues. The chain's CDR3 is CASSTGTVDNSYEQYF. Here the CDR3 DNA reads TGCGCCAGCAGCACGGGGACAGTCGACAATTCCTACGAGCAGTACTTC.

The chain joins TRBV7-9 to TRBJ1-1; the D gene is possibly TRBD1 (5 bases). V gave up 1 base and J gave up 5 bases, with 14 bases separating them. The length of the CDR3 is 15 residues. From germline, CDR1 is SEHNR and CDR2 FQNEAQ (reference sequence). CDR3: CASSLGGTGGTEAFF. CDR3 in DNA: TGTGCCAGCAGCTTAGGGGGGACCGGGGGGACTGAAGCTTTCTTT.

The chain links TRBV2 to TRBJ1-4; TRBD1 aligns across 12 bases. V shed 11 bases, J shed 8 bases, and the junction held 9 bases outside the gene matches. Germline V gene data show CDR1 as SNHLY and CDR2 as FYNNEI. The CDR3 sequence is 14 residues long. The CDR3 is CAGGGQGAKEKLFF. The DNA for the CDR3 is TGTGCCGGGGGGGGACAGGGGGCGAAAGAAAAACTGTTTTTT. The whole variable domain, filled in from reference TRBV2 and TRBJ1-4, reads EPEVTQTPSHQVTQMGQEVILRCVPISNHLYFYWYRQILGQKVEFLVSFYNNEISEKSEIFDDQFSVERPDGSNFTLKIRSTKLEDSAMYFCAGGGQGAKEKLFFGSGTQLSVL.

This chain joins TRBV9 and TRBJ1-6; TRBD1 is a possible D gene (5 bases). V was shortened by 4 bases and J by 4 bases, with 12 bases between the two germline ends. This CDR3 is 15 amino acids long. The germline V gene encodes CDR1 SGDLS and CDR2 YYNGEE. CDR3 DNA sequence: TGTGCCAGCAGCACCCAAGGGGCGTATAATTCACCCCTCCACTTT. Its translation is CASSTQGAYNSPLHF.

DNA of the CDR3: TGTGCCAGCCGCAGGGGAGTGAAAACTAATGAAAAACTGTTTTTT. Translated: CASRRGVKTNEKLFF. The V call is TRBV6-5, the J call TRBJ1-4; the D gene is possibly TRBD1 (6 bases). The germline V and J ends were trimmed by 8 bases and 1 base, with 14 bases remaining between them. Germline-derived CDR1 and CDR2 are MNHEY and SVGAGI. The CDR3 sequence is 15 residues long.

This sequence joins TRBV9 and TRBJ2-3; D is unclear. V was shortened by 3 bases and J by 4 bases, with 9 bases between the two germline ends. CDR1 SGDLS and CDR2 YYNGEE come from the germline V gene. The CDR3 covers 13 residues. The CDR3 nucleotides read TGTGCCAGCAGCGCGAGGTGGGCAGATACGCAGTATTTT. It translates to CASSARWADTQYF.

V is TRBV4-1 and J is TRBJ2-2; D not certain. From germline, CDR1 is MGHRA and CDR2 YSYEKL. The CDR3 has 12 residues. V lost 4 bases and J 8 bases, leaving 8 bases between the germline ends. CDR3 sequence reads: CASSPLGGELFF. The CDR3 nucleotides read TGCGCCAGCAGCCCCCTAGGTGGGGAGCTGTTTTTT.

The rearrangement links TRBV29-1 to TRBJ1-2, with a weak D call TRBD1 (6 bases). Trimming pared 5 bases from V and 5 bases from J, leaving 18 bases between. Germline assignment: CDR1 SQVTM and CDR2 ANQGSEA. This CDR3 contains 14 residues. DNA for the CDR3: TGCAGCGTTCTTAACAGGGCTGAGAAGTATGGCTACACCTTC. Translating it yields CSVLNRAEKYGYTF. Based on the CDR3 plus reference TRBV29-1 and TRBJ1-2, the full variable domain is SAVISQKPSRDICQRGTSLTIQCQVDSQVTMMFWYRQQPGQSLTLIATANQGSEATYESGFVIDKFPISRPNLTFSTLTVSNMSPEDSSIYLCSVLNRAEKYGYTFGSGTRLTVV.

This clone was picked up a small number of times. The chain recombines TRBV5-1 with TRBJ2-1; maybe TRBD2 (6 bases). V dropped 3 bases and J dropped 4 bases, with 17 bases sitting between them. The CDR3 is made up of 16 amino acids. Germline V gene sequence: CDR1 SGHRS, CDR2 YFSETQ. The DNA for the CDR3 is TGCGCCAGCAGCTCTCCGGGCGGGACGGAGTACAATGAGCAGTTCTTC. Its protein is CASSSPGGTEYNEQFF. The full variable domain, in which reference TRBV5-1 and TRBJ2-1 provide the parts outside the CDR3, is KAGVTQTPRYLIKTRGQQVTLSCSPISGHRSVSWYQQTPGQGLQFLFEYFSETQRNKGNFPGRFSGRQFSNSRSEMNVSTLELGDSALYLCASSSPGGTEYNEQFFGPGTRLTVL.

The genes are TRBV18 and TRBJ1-5, with D maybe TRBD1 (5 bases). The CDR3 is made up of 16 amino acids. CDR1 and CDR2 from the germline V gene are KGHSH and LQKENI. V was clipped by 1 base and J by 3 bases, with 13 bases between them. CDR3: CASSPLRATNNQPQHF. The CDR3, as DNA: TGTGCCAGCTCACCACTCAGGGCCACGAACAATCAGCCCCAGCATTTT.